This T cell receptor beta chain is from a study of blood T cells in healthy people across ages. Findings of the study overall: Estimates drawn from one million T cells were deemed to understate diversity.

The CDR3 is made up of 13 amino acids. Trimming took 3 bases from V and 3 from J, leaving 9 bases between them. Germline CDR1 and CDR2: DFQATT and SNEGSKA (reference sequence). A sample-barcoded 5' primer and a J-beta primer mix were used in a second PCR of about 7 to 12 cycles. Each of the cDNA molecules was tagged by a template-switch adaptor with 12 random nucleotides. Each CDR3 protein is one row after TCRdb ran MiXCR on the 5' RACE reads. The table lists about 680,000 distinct CDR3 sequences, around 49% of them singletons. As regards this clonotype: Its cognate antigen is unknown.

The J gene is TRBJ1-5, the V gene TRBV20-1; D call uncertain. Sequenced sample: blood. The receptor's source is a woman in her fifties or sixties in good health. In nucleotides, the CDR3 is TGCAGTGCTAGTGGCAGTCCCAATCAGCCCCAGCATTTT. This sequence encodes CSASGSPNQPQHF.